This passage covers 10 T cell receptor beta chains from one sample sequenced in a study of blood T cell repertoires in COVID-19. Data came from immunoSEQ multiplex PCR; TCRdb stores just in-frame clones and leaves some out. Of tens of thousands of clones listed, roughly 80% are singletons. The specimen sequenced was peripheral blood. The receptor source for this set is a woman older than 75 with active or convalescent COVID-19.

The chain joins TRBV5-1 to TRBJ1-5; TRBD1 aligns across 8 bases. V was pared by 5 bases and J by 0 bases, with 4 bases of the junction left unmatched. CDR3 length: 15 amino acids. Germline V gives CDR1 SGHRS, CDR2 YFSETQ. CDR3 region: CASRQTGDSNQPQHF. CDR3 sequence (DNA): TGCGCCAGCAGGCAGACAGGGGATAGCAATCAGCCCCAGCATTTT.

The chain employs TRBV10-3 and TRBJ2-3; 8 bases agree with TRBD1. Germline CDR1 is ENHRY and CDR2 is SYGVKD. CDR3 length: 15 amino acids. V lost 3 bases, J lost 4 bases, and 6 bases stayed unmatched. The CDR3 coding sequence is TGTGCCATCAGTGAAAGGGCAGGGGGCGCAGATACGCAGTATTTT. It encodes CAISERAGGADTQYF.

The J gene is TRBJ1-2, the V gene TRBV19, with a tentative D call TRBD1 (6 bases). This CDR3 has 13 residues. Between the trimmed V and J ends, which lost 5 bases and 6 bases, there was a span of 13 bases. Looked up from germline, CDR1 is LNHDA and CDR2 is SQIVND (reference sequence). The CDR3 loop reads CASSERTGNGYTF. The CDR3, as DNA: TGTGCCAGTAGTGAAAGAACAGGGAATGGCTACACCTTC.

The CDR3 DNA reads TGTGCCAGCAGTAGGGGACATGAGCGCCAGCCCCAGCATTTT. Translating it yields CASSRGHERQPQHF. The chain employs TRBV6-5 and TRBJ1-5, with D perhaps TRBD1 (6 bases). The CDR3 sequence is 14 residues long. Germline V CDR1 and CDR2: MNHEY, SVGAGI. V was pared by 5 bases and J by 7 bases, with 15 bases between.

This chain joins TRBV27 and TRBJ1-6, with D maybe TRBD1 (5 bases). The CDR3 is 15 amino acids. Trimming removed 7 bases from V and 5 bases from J, with 15 bases in between. CDR1 MNHEY and CDR2 SMNVEV come from the germline V gene (reference sequence). The CDR3 DNA is TGTGCCAGCAACCCCTGGCGGACAAATAATTCACCCCTCCACTTT. Protein: CASNPWRTNNSPLHF.

The sample holds a few counts of this clone. The J gene is TRBJ1-5, the V gene TRBV9, with D possibly being TRBD1 (6 bases). Trimming stripped 0 bases from V and 2 bases from J, with 12 bases between. Per germline, CDR1 SGDLS and CDR2 YYNGEE. The CDR3 extends over 16 amino acids. DNA of the CDR3: TGTGCCAGCAGCGTAGGGCAGGGGACCGGCAATCAGCCCCAGCATTTT. Translated, it gives CASSVGQGTGNQPQHF. Combining the CDR3 with reference TRBV9 and TRBJ1-5 gives the whole variable domain DSGVTQTPKHLITATGQRVTLRCSPRSGDLSVYWYQQSLDQGLQFLIQYYNGEERAKGNILERFSAQQFPDLHSELNLSSLELGDSALYFCASSVGQGTGNQPQHFGDGTRLSIL.

By frequency in the sample, this clone is medium-sized. The V and J genes are TRBV24-1 and TRBJ2-7; a possible D gene is TRBD2 (5 bases). V gave up 3 bases and J gave up 2 bases, with 13 bases separating them. The germline V gene encodes CDR1 KGHDR and CDR2 SFDVKD. This CDR3 region has 15 residues. CDR3 region: CATSDPLKAAYEQYF. CDR3 bases: TGTGCCACCAGTGATCCCCTGAAAGCGGCCTACGAGCAGTACTTC.

This chain uses TRBV25-1 with TRBJ1-5; D may be TRBD1 (6 bases). The CDR3 has 13 amino acids. From germline, CDR1 is MGHDK and CDR2 SYGVNS. The V end was cut by 8 bases, the J end by 7 bases, with 15 bases between. The CDR3 here is CASGQTGFQPQHF. In nucleotides, the CDR3 is TGTGCCAGCGGCCAAACAGGGTTCCAGCCCCAGCATTTT.

The chain uses TRBV28 and TRBJ2-3; D not resolved. Trimming pared 7 bases from V and 6 bases from J, leaving 20 bases between. The CDR3 is made up of 15 amino acids. CDR1 and CDR2 from the germline V gene are MDHEN and SYDVKM. The CDR3 loop is CASISGRGSWDTQYF. In DNA form, the CDR3 reads TGTGCCAGCATCTCTGGTAGAGGAAGCTGGGATACGCAGTATTTT.

This clone appeared a few times. The chain links TRBV5-1 to TRBJ2-5; TRBD2 is a possible D gene (7 bases). The CDR3 totals 17 residues. From germline, CDR1 is SGHRS and CDR2 YFSETQ. The V and J ends lost 0 bases and 0 bases respectively, with 15 bases between them. As DNA, the CDR3 is TGCGCCAGCAGCTTGGGACTAGGGGAGGGGGACCAAGAGACCCAGTACTTC. Protein product: CASSLGLGEGDQETQYF. The full variable domain, in which reference TRBV5-1 and TRBJ2-5 provide the parts outside the CDR3, is KAGVTQTPRYLIKTRGQQVTLSCSPISGHRSVSWYQQTPGQGLQFLFEYFSETQRNKGNFPGRFSGRQFSNSRSEMNVSTLELGDSALYLCASSLGLGEGDQETQYFGPGTRLLVL.